Listed below are T cell receptor beta chains from one sample, sequenced in a study of CD8+ T cells in alopecia areata. Assay: immunoSEQ multiplex PCR; the TCRdb copy retains only in-frame clones and omits some. The sample yields 110,000 to 150,000 clones, 45% to 60% seen once. The sample in question was CD8+ T cells sorted from blood, obtained at week 4, from a patient treated with tofacitinib. The receptors originated from a human donor with alopecia areata. CDR3s include the opening cysteine and the closing phenylalanine or tryptophan. The D gene is left open where the match is weak. A row's size may be missing; if present it is once, few, many or a size class.

size: .; J: TRBJ2-2; D: .; V: TRBV4-2; CDR3: CASSQDRSAPNTGELFF; DNA: TGTGCCAGCAGCCAAGATCGGAGCGCACCGAACACCGGGGAGCTGTTTTTT
size: .; J: TRBJ2-7; D: TRBD1; V: TRBV27; CDR3: CASSLQGASYEQYF; DNA: TGTGCCAGCAGTTTACAGGGGGCGTCCTACGAGCAGTACTTC
size: .; J: TRBJ2-1; D: .; V: TRBV11-2; CDR3: CASSLRYNEQFF; DNA: TGTGCCAGCAGCTTAAGGTACAATGAGCAGTTCTTC
size: .; J: TRBJ1-2; D: TRBD1; V: TRBV9; CDR3: CASSVDGTGGSGYTF; DNA: TGTGCCAGCAGCGTAGATGGGACAGGGGGCAGCGGCTACACCTTC
size: .; J: TRBJ2-2; D: TRBD1; V: TRBV5-1; CDR3: CASSLFAGQGTGELFF; DNA: TGCGCCAGCAGCTTGTTCGCAGGACAGGGGACCGGGGAGCTGTTTTTT
size: few; J: TRBJ1-6; D: .; V: TRBV5-1; CDR3: CASSLETGLDSPLHF; DNA: TGCGCCAGCAGCTTGGAGACCGGGCTAGATTCACCCCTCCACTTT
size: .; J: TRBJ2-2; D: .; V: TRBV30; CDR3: CAWSVRGFGWTGELFF; DNA: TGTGCCTGGAGTGTACGAGGTTTTGGTTGGACCGGGGAGCTGTTTTTT
size: few; J: TRBJ2-1; D: .; V: TRBV5-6; CDR3: CASSLEGHEQFF; DNA: TGTGCCAGCAGCTTGGAAGGACATGAGCAGTTCTTC
size: .; J: TRBJ2-5; D: TRBD2; V: TRBV6-5; CDR3: CASSYSSGVQETQYF; DNA: TGTGCCAGCAGTTACTCGAGCGGGGTTCAAGAGACCCAGTACTTC
size: .; J: TRBJ2-7; D: TRBD1; V: TRBV29-1; CDR3: CSVEDRVYEQYF; DNA: TGCAGCGTTGAGGACAGGGTCTACGAGCAGTACTTC
size: .; J: TRBJ2-1; D: .; V: TRBV30; CDR3: CAWGLDNEQFF; DNA: TGTGCCTGGGGCCTGGACAATGAGCAGTTCTTC
size: .; J: TRBJ1-5; D: .; V: TRBV23-1; CDR3: CASRGHVFSQPQHF; DNA: TGCGCCAGCAGAGGACACGTTTTCAGTCAGCCCCAGCATTTT
size: .; J: TRBJ2-5; D: .; V: TRBV29-1; CDR3: CSVEGVQETQYF; DNA: TGCAGCGTTGAAGGGGTACAAGAGACCCAGTACTTC